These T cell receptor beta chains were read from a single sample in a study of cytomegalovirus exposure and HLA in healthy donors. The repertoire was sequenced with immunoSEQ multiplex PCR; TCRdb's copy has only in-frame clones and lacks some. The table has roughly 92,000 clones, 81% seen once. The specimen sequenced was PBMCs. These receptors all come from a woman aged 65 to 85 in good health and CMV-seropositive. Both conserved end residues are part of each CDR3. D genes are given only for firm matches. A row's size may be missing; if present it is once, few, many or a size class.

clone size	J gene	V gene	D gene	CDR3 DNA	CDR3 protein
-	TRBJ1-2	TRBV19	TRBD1	TGTGCCAGTAGTGAAGACAGGGGGCTTGATGGCTACACCTTC	CASSEDRGLDGYTF
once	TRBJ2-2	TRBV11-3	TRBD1	TGTGCCAGCAGCCCGGGACAGGGATCACACGGGGAGCTGTTTTTT	CASSPGQGSHGELFF
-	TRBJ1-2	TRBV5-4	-	TGTGCCAGCAGCTACCTAACGAACGGTCACTCAGGCTACACCTTC	CASSYLTNGHSGYTF
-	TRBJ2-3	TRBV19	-	TGTGCCAGTAGTATGGAGGATTGGGGGGGGCCCACAGATACGCAGTATTTT	CASSMEDWGGPTDTQYF
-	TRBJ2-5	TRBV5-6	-	TGTGCCAGCAGCTTGCCGGGGACACAGTACCAAGAGACCCAGTACTTC	CASSLPGTQYQETQYF
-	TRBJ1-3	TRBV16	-	TGTGCCAGCAGCCAAGGGCAAGCCAACTCTGGAAACACCATATATTTT	CASSQGQANSGNTIYF
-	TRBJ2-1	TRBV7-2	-	TGTGCCAGCAGCCCAGGGTGGGCCTACAATGAGCAGTTCTTC	CASSPGWAYNEQFF
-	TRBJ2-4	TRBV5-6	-	TGTGCCAGCAGCCGAAGACAGAGTAGCTTAGGGAAAAACATTCAGTACTTC	CASSRRQSSLGKNIQYF
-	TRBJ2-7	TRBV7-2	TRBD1	TGTGCCAGCAGCCCGCGACAGGGGGCCTACGAGCAGTACTTC	CASSPRQGAYEQYF
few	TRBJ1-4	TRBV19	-	TGTGCCAGTCGGCAGAGCGGAGAAAAACTGTTTTTT	CASRQSGEKLFF
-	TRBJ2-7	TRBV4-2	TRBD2	TGTGCCAGCAGCCAAGGTACGGGAGGGCCGGACGAGCAGTACTTC	CASSQGTGGPDEQYF
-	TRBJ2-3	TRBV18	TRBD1	TGTGCCAGCTCACCAACGGGACAGGGCGCAGATACGCAGTATTTT	CASSPTGQGADTQYF
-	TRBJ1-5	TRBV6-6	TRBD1	TGTGCCAGCAGTTACACCGACAGGGAAGGACAGCCCCAGCATTTT	CASSYTDREGQPQHF
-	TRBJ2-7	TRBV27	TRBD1	TGTGCCAGCAGTTTACCCGGGACAGAATACTACGAGCAGTACTTC	CASSLPGTEYYEQYF
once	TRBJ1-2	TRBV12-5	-	TGTGCTAGGGCCAGGGGTGGACGGTTCTATGGCTACACCTTC	CARARGGRFYGYTF
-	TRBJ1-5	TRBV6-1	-	TGTGCCAGCAGTGAAGGGGGAATGTGGAGGTTGTCTCGCAATCAGCCCCAGCATTTT	CASSEGGMWRLSRNQPQHF
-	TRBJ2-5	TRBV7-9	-	TGTGCCAGCAGCGAGGAGACCCAGTACTTC	CASSEETQYF
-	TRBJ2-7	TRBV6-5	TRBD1	TGTGCCAGCAGAGAGGGACAGGGGTTTTCCTACGAGCAGTACTTC	CASREGQGFSYEQYF
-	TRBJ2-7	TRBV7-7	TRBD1	TGTGCTAGCAGCTTAGTACAGGGGAGCGAGCAGTACTTC	CASSLVQGSEQYF
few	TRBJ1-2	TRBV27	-	TGTGCCAGCAGTTTGGACAGACACTATGGCTACACCTTC	CASSLDRHYGYTF
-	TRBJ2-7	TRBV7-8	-	TGTGCCAGCAGCTTAGTGTCCTCGGCGGCGAGCTCCTACGAGCAGTACTTC	CASSLVSSAASSYEQYF
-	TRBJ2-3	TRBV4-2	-	TGTGCCAGCAGCCAAGGGCTAGCGGATACGCAGTATTTT	CASSQGLADTQYF
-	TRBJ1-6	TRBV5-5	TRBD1	TGTGCCAGCAGCGACCCGGGACAGGATAATTCACCCCTCCACTTT	CASSDPGQDNSPLHF
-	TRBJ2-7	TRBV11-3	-	TGTGCCAGCAGACGCAGGGCTGTTGGGGAGCAGTACTTC	CASRRRAVGEQYF
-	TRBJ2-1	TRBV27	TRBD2	TGTGCCAGCAGTTTTAGCGGGAGCTCCTACAATGAGCAGTTCTTC	CASSFSGSSYNEQFF
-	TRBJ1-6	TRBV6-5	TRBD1	TGTGCCAGCAGTTACTCAACAGGGGGGGGTGATTCACCCCTCCACTTT	CASSYSTGGGDSPLHF
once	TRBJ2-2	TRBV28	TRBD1	TGTGCCATCGGTCGGACAGGGGGGAGCACCGGGGAGCTGTTTTTT	CAIGRTGGSTGELFF
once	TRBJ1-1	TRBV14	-	TGTGCCAGCAGCCCGGTAATGAACACTGAAGCTTTCTTT	CASSPVMNTEAFF
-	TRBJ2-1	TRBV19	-	TGTGCCAGTAGATGGGCTGGGAGCTCCTACAATGAGCAGTTCTTC	CASRWAGSSYNEQFF
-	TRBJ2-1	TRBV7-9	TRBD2	TGTTCCAGCAGCTTCCGTAGCGGGAGAGTAGATGAGCAGTTCTTC	CSSSFRSGRVDEQFF
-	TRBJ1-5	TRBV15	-	TGTGCCACCAGCAGAATAGACGGGAATCAGCCCCAGCATTTT	CATSRIDGNQPQHF
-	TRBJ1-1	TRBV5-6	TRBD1	TGTGCCAGCAGCTGGTCTCAAGTCAGGGGGCACACTGAAGCTTTCTTT	CASSWSQVRGHTEAFF
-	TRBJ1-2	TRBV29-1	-	TGCAGCGTTGAAGATCTCGGGGCTAACTATGGCTACACCTTC	CSVEDLGANYGYTF
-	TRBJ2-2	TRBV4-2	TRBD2	TGTGCCAGCAGCCGGACTAGTGGAACCGGGGAGCTGTTTTTT	CASSRTSGTGELFF
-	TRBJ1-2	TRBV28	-	TGTGCCAGCAGTAGTGGGGGGGGCAGGGCGGGCTATGGCTACACCTTC	CASSSGGGRAGYGYTF
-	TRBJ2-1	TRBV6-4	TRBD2	TGTGCCAGCAGTCGCGGACTAGCGGCTTACAATGAGCAGTTCTTC	CASSRGLAAYNEQFF
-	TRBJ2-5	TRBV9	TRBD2	TGTGCCAGCAGCGGAGGACTAGCGGCCCTGGGTCGGCGGGAGACCCAGTACTTC	CASSGGLAALGRRETQYF
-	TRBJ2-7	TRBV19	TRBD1	TGTGCCAGTAGTCAGGGGACAGGGGGCTACGAGCAGTACTTC	CASSQGTGGYEQYF
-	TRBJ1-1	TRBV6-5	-	TGTGCCAGCAGGGGGGGGGAACACACTGAAGCTTTCTTT	CASRGGEHTEAFF
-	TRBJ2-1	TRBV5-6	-	TGTGCCAGCAGCTTGATACAAGGGGTCCACAATGAGCAGTTCTTC	CASSLIQGVHNEQFF
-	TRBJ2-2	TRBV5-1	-	TGCGCCAGCAGCTTGAATAGGGGCACCGGGGAGCTGTTTTTT	CASSLNRGTGELFF